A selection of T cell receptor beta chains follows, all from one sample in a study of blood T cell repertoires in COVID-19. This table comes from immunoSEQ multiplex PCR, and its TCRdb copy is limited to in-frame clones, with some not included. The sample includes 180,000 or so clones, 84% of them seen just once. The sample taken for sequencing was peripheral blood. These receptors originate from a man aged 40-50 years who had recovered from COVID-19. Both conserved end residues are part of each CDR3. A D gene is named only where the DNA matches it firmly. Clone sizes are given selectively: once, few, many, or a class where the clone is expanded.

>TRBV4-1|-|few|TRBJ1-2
CASSQLRAGRGENYGYTF
TGCGCCAGCAGCCAACTAAGGGCAGGGCGCGGAGAAAACTATGGCTACACCTTC
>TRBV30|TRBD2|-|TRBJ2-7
CAWTGRDTILPSYEQYF
TGTGCCTGGACCGGGAGGGACACCATCCTCCCTAGCTACGAGCAGTACTTC
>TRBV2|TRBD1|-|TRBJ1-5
CASRRDRRSQPQHF
TGTGCCAGCAGGAGGGACAGGCGCAGTCAGCCCCAGCATTTT
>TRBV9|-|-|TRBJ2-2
CASEPGQNTGELFF
TGTGCCAGCGAACCGGGACAGAACACCGGGGAGCTGTTTTTT
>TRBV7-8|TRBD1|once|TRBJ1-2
CASSLTTGSYGYTF
TGTGCCAGCAGCTTAACGACAGGGAGCTATGGCTACACCTTC
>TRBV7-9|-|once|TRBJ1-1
CASSLADGEPNTEAFF
TGTGCCAGCAGCTTAGCTGACGGGGAGCCGAACACTGAAGCTTTCTTT
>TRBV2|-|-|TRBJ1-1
CASTGQNSYEAFF
TGTGCCAGCACAGGACAAAACTCATATGAAGCTTTCTTT
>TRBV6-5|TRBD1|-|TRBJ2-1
CASSSWTGRVADEQFF
TGTGCCAGCAGTTCCTGGACAGGGCGAGTAGCTGATGAGCAGTTCTTC
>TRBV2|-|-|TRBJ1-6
CASRTENNSPLHF
TGTGCCAGCAGGACGGAGAATAATTCACCCCTCCACTTT
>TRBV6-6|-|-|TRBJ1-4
CATWGVYRDTEKLFF
TGTGCCACCTGGGGAGTTTACCGGGACACTGAAAAACTGTTTTTT
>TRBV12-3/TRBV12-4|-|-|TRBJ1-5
CASTPYSNQPQHF
TGTGCCAGCACCCCGTATAGCAATCAGCCCCAGCATTTT
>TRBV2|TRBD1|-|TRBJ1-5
CASSNIAGQGDIYSNQPQHF
TGTGCCAGCAGTAACATTGCGGGACAGGGGGACATATATAGCAATCAGCCCCAGCATTTT
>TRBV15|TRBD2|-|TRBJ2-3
CATSRDRMTSGSADTQYF
TGTGCCACCAGCAGAGACCGGATGACTAGCGGGTCGGCAGATACGCAGTATTTT
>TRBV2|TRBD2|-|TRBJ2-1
CASSGLAGGRVADEQFF
TGTGCCAGCAGTGGACTAGCGGGAGGGCGAGTTGCGGATGAGCAGTTCTTC
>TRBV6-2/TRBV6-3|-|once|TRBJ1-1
CASSYERGGVNTEAFF
TGTGCCAGCAGTTACGAGAGGGGGGGGGTGAACACTGAAGCTTTCTTT
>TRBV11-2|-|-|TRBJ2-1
CASSPHLTGSYNEQFF
TGTGCCAGCAGCCCTCACCTGACTGGCTCCTACAATGAGCAGTTCTTC
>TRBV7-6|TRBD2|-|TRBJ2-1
CASSPTSGGTYNEQFF
TGTGCCAGCAGCCCGACTAGCGGGGGGACGTACAATGAGCAGTTCTTC
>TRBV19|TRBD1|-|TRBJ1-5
CASSTGTGVSNQPQHF
TGTGCCAGTAGTACCGGGACAGGGGTAAGCAATCAGCCCCAGCATTTT
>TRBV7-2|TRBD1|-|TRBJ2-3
CASSTGQGAIDTQYF
TGTGCCAGCAGCACGGGACAGGGGGCGATAGATACGCAGTATTTT
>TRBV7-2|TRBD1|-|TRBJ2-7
CASSSQTGGYYEQYF
TGTGCCAGCAGCTCCCAGACAGGGGGCTACTACGAGCAGTACTTC
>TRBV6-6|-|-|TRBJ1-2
CATLGVGYTF
TGTGCCACATTAGGGGTCGGCTACACCTTC
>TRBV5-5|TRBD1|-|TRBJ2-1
CASSLGDRVNEQFF
TGTGCCAGCAGCTTGGGGGACAGGGTTAATGAGCAGTTCTTC
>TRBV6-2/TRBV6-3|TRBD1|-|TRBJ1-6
CASSRTGVNSPLHF
TGTGCCAGCAGTAGAACAGGGGTAAATTCACCCCTCCACTTT
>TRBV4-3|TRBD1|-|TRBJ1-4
CASSQEGVGQGGEKLFF
TGCGCCAGCAGCCAAGAAGGTGTGGGACAGGGGGGTGAAAAACTGTTTTTT
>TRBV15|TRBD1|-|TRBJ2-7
CATSRWDRGAYEQYF
TGTGCCACCAGCAGGTGGGACAGGGGGGCCTACGAGCAGTACTTC
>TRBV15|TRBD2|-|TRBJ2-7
CATSRVGTSGSSYEQYF
TGTGCCACCAGCAGAGTTGGGACTAGCGGGAGTTCCTACGAGCAGTACTTC
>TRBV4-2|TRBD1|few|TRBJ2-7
CASSTEEGQGAGEQYF
TGTGCCAGCAGCACAGAGGAGGGACAGGGGGCGGGCGAGCAGTACTTC
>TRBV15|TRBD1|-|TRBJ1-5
CATSPRQGHQPQHF
TGTGCCACCAGCCCTCGACAGGGGCACCAGCCCCAGCATTTT
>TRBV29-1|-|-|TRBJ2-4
CSVEFDQGNIQYF
TGCAGCGTTGAGTTTGACCAGGGGAACATTCAGTACTTC